Following are 19 T cell receptor beta chains from one sample sequenced in a study of blood T cell repertoires in COVID-19. Here immunoSEQ multiplex PCR was the method, and the copy in TCRdb shows in-frame clones only, minus some. The data contain 35,000 to 40,000 clones, roughly 80% of them singletons. Sequencing used peripheral blood. The receptors were gathered from an elderly man with active or convalescent COVID-19.

The chain carries TRBV5-8 and TRBJ1-5, with 9 bases fitting TRBD1. Trimming at V came to 3 bases and at J to 9 bases, leaving 7 bases not matched to a gene. The germline V gene has CDR1 SGHTS and CDR2 YDEGEE. The CDR3 totals 14 residues. DNA of the CDR3: TGTGCCAGCAGCTCGGGGACAGGGTATCCGCCCCAGCATTTT. Translating gives CASSSGTGYPPQHF.

This clone was detected only once. This chain links TRBV29-1 with TRBJ2-7; 10 bases agree with TRBD1. V shed 7 bases, J shed 7 bases, and the junction held 7 bases outside the gene matches. This CDR3 has 12 amino acids. The V gene's germline CDR1 is SQVTM and CDR2 ANQGSEA. The CDR3: CSAYRDRGEQYF. The CDR3 DNA follows: TGCAGCGCCTACCGGGACAGGGGAGAGCAGTACTTC.

The gene calls are TRBV5-1 and TRBJ2-5; 11 positions match TRBD1. The V gene end was trimmed by 4 bases and the J gene end by 7 bases; junction bases not matched to a gene: 9. The CDR3 runs to 15 residues. The germline gives CDR1 SGHRS, CDR2 YFSETQ. CDR3 loop: CASSQGTGGSGTQYF. In DNA form, the CDR3 reads TGCGCCAGCAGCCAAGGGACAGGGGGAAGCGGGACCCAGTACTTC.

J is TRBJ1-2 and V is TRBV5-4, with D possibly matching TRBD1 (5 bases). Germline V lookup: CDR1 SGHNT, CDR2 YYREEE (reference sequence). The germline V and J ends were trimmed by 2 bases and 0 bases, with 11 bases remaining between them. CDR3 length: 15 amino acids. CDR3 coding DNA: TGTGCCAGCAGCTTTCCCGACAGATCTAACTATGGCTACACCTTC. It codes for CASSFPDRSNYGYTF.

This clone is termed medium-sized. This chain uses TRBV2 with TRBJ2-7, with TRBD1 as a possible D gene (6 bases). V lost 2 bases and J 6 bases, leaving 17 bases between the germline ends. The CDR3 spans 15 residues. Germline-derived CDR1 and CDR2 are SNHLY and FYNNEI. The CDR3 region is CASSERPGVRREQYF. The CDR3 DNA reads as TGTGCCAGCAGTGAAAGGCCAGGGGTGAGGCGCGAGCAGTACTTC.

The rearrangement joins TRBV6-6 to TRBJ2-3; 12 bases are shared with TRBD2. The length of the CDR3 is 17 residues. The germline gives CDR1 MNHNY, CDR2 SVGAGI (reference sequence). The ends lost 5 bases at V and 3 bases at J; junction bases unmatched: 9. Written as DNA, the CDR3 is TGTGCCAGCAGTCGACGACTAGCGGGGGTGAGGACAGATACGCAGTATTTT. Amino acids: CASSRRLAGVRTDTQYF.

V is TRBV24-1 and J is TRBJ2-3, with 7 bases fitting TRBD2. Losses at the gene ends were 9 bases for V and 6 bases for J; bases not matched to a gene: 2. The germline V gene has CDR1 KGHDR and CDR2 SFDVKD. The CDR3 has 11 amino acids. The CDR3 DNA is TGTGCCACCTCCGGGGGGGATACGCAGTATTTT. As protein: CATSGGDTQYF.

The rearrangement uses TRBV24-1 and TRBJ1-2, with D possibly being TRBD1 (6 bases). Trimming shortened V by 6 bases and J by 4 bases, and 11 bases separated the two germline ends. The CDR3 loop spans 13 amino acids. The V gene's germline CDR1 is KGHDR and CDR2 SFDVKD. The CDR3 DNA reads TGTGCCACCAGTCAGGGGTGGGCCTATGGCTACACCTTC. This codes for CATSQGWAYGYTF.

The J gene is TRBJ1-4, the V gene TRBV6-1; D perhaps matches TRBD1 (6 bases). Germline V lookup: CDR1 MNHNS, CDR2 SASEGT. Between the trimmed V and J ends, which lost 1 base and 4 bases, there was a span of 10 bases. There are 15 residues in the CDR3. The CDR3 DNA reads TGTGCCAGCAGTGAAGTGGGGGCTTATAATGAAAAACTGTTTTTT. Translation: CASSEVGAYNEKLFF.

The chain uses TRBV30 and TRBJ1-5; 7 bases fit TRBD1. The length of the CDR3 is 13 residues. CDR1 and CDR2 from the germline V gene are GTSNPN and SVGIG (reference sequence). V was clipped by 3 bases and J by 7 bases; unmatched bases: 6. The CDR3 protein is CAWSRGGGQPQHF. The CDR3 bases are TGTGCCTGGAGCAGAGGGGGCGGCCAGCCCCAGCATTTT.

The chain recombines TRBV7-9 with TRBJ2-1, with D perhaps matching TRBD2 (5 bases). Germline CDR1 reads SEHNR; CDR2 reads FQNEAQ (reference sequence). This CDR3 region has 17 residues. V lost 3 bases and J lost 0, with 15 bases in between. The DNA of the CDR3 is TGTGCCAGCAGCTTTTTACTGACGAGGGCCTCCTACAATGAGCAGTTCTTC. Amino acid sequence: CASSFLLTRASYNEQFF.

The V call is TRBV29-1, the J call TRBJ2-1, with a possible D match to TRBD2 (6 bases). The CDR3 totals 11 residues. Germline V gene sequence: CDR1 SQVTM, CDR2 ANQGSEA. Trimming stripped 4 bases from V and 11 bases from J, with 12 bases between. The DNA of the CDR3 is TGCAGCGTTGGGCGGACTACCCAGCAGTTCTTC. As protein: CSVGRTTQQFF.

The CDR3 sequence is CASKGGQGVGELFF. The CDR3 DNA is TGTGCCAGTAAGGGTGGACAGGGGGTCGGGGAGCTGTTTTTT. The chain couples TRBV19 to TRBJ2-2; the match to TRBD1 covers 10 bases. Per germline, CDR1 LNHDA and CDR2 SQIVND (reference sequence). Trimming cost V 7 bases and J 7 bases; bases outside gene matches: 6. This CDR3 has 14 residues.

This chain uses TRBV7-3 with TRBJ2-1, with D perhaps matching TRBD1 (5 bases). Germline CDR1 and CDR2: SGHTA and FQGTGA. CDR3 length: 15 residues. The V gene lost 5 bases and the J gene lost 4 bases, with 15 bases spanning the gap. In DNA, the CDR3 is TGTGCCAGCAGCCAGGGTAACAGGAGATACAATGAGCAGTTCTTC. This codes for CASSQGNRRYNEQFF.

V gene TRBV10-1 combines with J gene TRBJ2-2; 7 nucleotides match TRBD1. This CDR3 has 15 residues. V lost 7 bases and J lost 6; bases outside the gene matches: 11. Germline V CDR1 and CDR2: WNHNN, SYGVQD (reference sequence). This chain's CDR3 is CASTLIGGAAGELFF. CDR3 in DNA: TGCGCCAGCACCCTTATAGGGGGCGCAGCCGGGGAGCTGTTTTTT.

This rearrangement joins TRBV4-3 to TRBJ2-3; D unresolved. In germline, CDR1 is LGHNA, CDR2 YSLEER. V was shortened by 4 bases and J by 0 bases, with 8 bases between the two germline ends. CDR3 length: 14 residues. CDR3 DNA sequence: TGCGCCAGCAGCCGAGTTAGTAGCACAGATACGCAGTATTTT. Its protein is CASSRVSSTDTQYF.

V usage is TRBV7-2 and J usage is TRBJ1-1; D gene unclear. Germline V lookup: CDR1 SGHTA, CDR2 FQGNSA. The V end lost 3 bases, the J end lost 2 bases, and 10 bases lay between the germline ends. This CDR3 is 14 amino acids long. The CDR3 is CASSLGRENTEAFF. In nucleotides, the CDR3 is TGTGCCAGCAGCTTGGGGAGGGAAAACACTGAAGCTTTCTTT.

The chain combines TRBV9 with TRBJ2-1; TRBD2 agrees at 15 bases. Per germline, CDR1 SGDLS and CDR2 YYNGEE. Trimming removed 4 bases from V and 6 bases from J; junction bases left unmatched: 20. The CDR3 covers 21 residues. In DNA form, the CDR3 reads TGTGCCAGCAGCCCCCGTTCTTCAGGACTAGCGGGAGGGGTATGGGGCAATGAGCAGTTCTTC. It encodes CASSPRSSGLAGGVWGNEQFF.

This clone came up once. J is TRBJ2-1 and V is TRBV7-3; the match to TRBD2 covers 10 bases. This CDR3 is 14 amino acids long. CDR1 and CDR2 (germline): SGHTA, FQGTGA. V shed 5 bases and J 9 bases; nucleotides not matched to a gene: 7. The CDR3 nucleotides read TGTGCCAGCAGCCCGCTAGCGGGAGTCGGTGAGCAGTTCTTC. It translates to CASSPLAGVGEQFF.